This is a list of T cell receptor beta chains from one sample in a study of T-cell reconstitution after alpha-beta-depleted transplantation in children. MiXCR, run by TCRdb on the PCR reads, gives a single entry per CDR3 protein. The table shows about 400,000 distinct CDR3 sequences, with around 15% occurring only once. This material consisted of PBMCs, mostly from graft donor cells, taken 360 days after TCRalphabeta/CD19-depleted stem cell transplant. The receptors were gathered from a boy under three years old who had a stem cell transplant for Wiskott-Aldrich syndrome, so the T cells may come from the graft donor. Both conserved end residues are part of each CDR3. Fields, in order: J gene, V gene, clone size, D gene, CDR3 protein, CDR3 DNA. A D gene is named only where the DNA matches it firmly. Not all rows give a size; the values are once, few, many and, for expanded clones, a class.

TRBJ2-2,TRBV4-3,NA,NA,CASSQEYKAGELFF,TGCGCCAGCAGCCAAGAGTATAAGGCCGGGGAGCTGTTTTTT
TRBJ1-5,TRBV20-1,few,NA,CSASQIQPQHF,TGCAGTGCTAGCCAGATTCAGCCCCAGCATTTT
TRBJ2-1,TRBV10-3,NA,TRBD2,CAISVAGDEQFF,TGTGCCATCAGCGTAGCGGGGGATGAGCAGTTCTTC
TRBJ2-5,TRBV7-7,few,NA,CASSSKGRETQYF,TGTGCCAGCAGCTCCAAAGGACGAGAGACCCAGTACTTC
TRBJ2-7,TRBV2,NA,NA,CASSGEDLQRIYEQYF,TGTGCCAGCAGTGGGGAAGACCTCCAAAGGATCTACGAGCAGTACTTC
TRBJ2-5,TRBV7-2,few,NA,CATAGHRQETQYF,TGTGCCACCGCTGGACACCGACAAGAGACCCAGTACTTC
TRBJ1-2,TRBV21-1,NA,NA,CASSKVGNYGYTF,TGTGCCAGCAGCAAAGTGGGAAACTATGGCTACACCTTC
TRBJ1-5,TRBV10-2,NA,NA,CASSELLFPGGQPQHF,TGCGCCAGCAGTGAGTTGCTTTTTCCCGGAGGACAGCCCCAGCATTTT
TRBJ1-1,TRBV7-9,NA,NA,CASSLWKGRAEAFF,TGTGCCAGCAGCTTATGGAAGGGCAGGGCTGAAGCTTTCTTT
TRBJ1-2,TRBV10-3,few,TRBD1,CAISPGTGYGGYTF,TGTGCCATCAGTCCCGGGACAGGGTACGGTGGCTACACCTTC
TRBJ2-1,TRBV7-9,NA,NA,CASSFSANEQFF,TGTGCCAGCAGCTTTTCCGCCAATGAGCAGTTCTTC
TRBJ2-7,TRBV11-2,few,NA,CASSLSVRAYEQYF,TGTGCCAGCAGCTTAAGTGTGAGGGCCTACGAGCAGTACTTC
TRBJ1-1,TRBV27,few,NA,CASRWTAMNTEAFF,TGTGCCAGCAGGTGGACAGCGATGAACACTGAAGCTTTCTTT
TRBJ1-6,TRBV18,few,NA,CASSGQGLSNSPLHF,TGTGCCAGCTCTGGGCAGGGCTTGAGTAATTCACCCCTCCACTTT
TRBJ2-2,TRBV7-2,NA,TRBD2,CASSLVAGGPSGELFF,TGTGCCAGCAGCTTAGTAGCGGGAGGGCCCAGCGGGGAGCTGTTTTTT
TRBJ2-1,TRBV12-3/TRBV12-4,NA,NA,CASSFSQGTLNEQFF,TGTGCCAGCAGTTTCTCACAGGGCACCCTCAATGAGCAGTTCTTC
TRBJ2-1,TRBV20-1,NA,TRBD2,CSARDRGLAGKNEQFF,TGCAGTGCTAGAGACCGTGGACTAGCGGGGAAAAATGAGCAGTTCTTC
TRBJ2-7,TRBV6-1,NA,TRBD2,CASSHRLAVYEQYF,TGTGCCAGCAGCCATAGGCTAGCGGTCTACGAGCAGTACTTC
TRBJ2-2,TRBV7-8,NA,NA,CASSLVRLNTGELFF,TGTGCCAGCAGCTTAGTAAGACTCAACACCGGGGAGCTGTTTTTT
TRBJ2-7,TRBV18,NA,TRBD2,CASSTTILAAREQYF,TGTGCCAGCTCAACCACGATACTAGCGGCTAGGGAGCAGTACTTC
TRBJ2-1,TRBV24-1,few,NA,CATSGSPWEKQFF,TGTGCCACCAGTGGATCCCCCTGGGAGAAGCAGTTCTTC
TRBJ2-2,TRBV6-5,NA,NA,CASSYSALANTGELFF,TGTGCCAGCAGTTACTCGGCACTAGCGAACACCGGGGAGCTGTTTTTT
TRBJ1-6,TRBV6-5,few,NA,CASNHRQGLQNSPLHF,TGTGCCAGCAACCACCGGCAGGGCCTTCAAAATTCACCCCTCCACTTT
TRBJ2-4,TRBV29-1,NA,NA,CSAADGKNIQYF,TGCAGCGCTGCAGATGGCAAAAACATTCAGTACTTC
TRBJ2-5,TRBV4-3,few,NA,CASSQSGVVGTQYF,TGCGCCAGCAGCCAAAGTGGGGTGGTGGGGACCCAGTACTTC
TRBJ1-4,TRBV12-3/TRBV12-4,NA,TRBD1,CASSRDRRGKLFF,TGTGCCAGCAGTCGGGACAGACGGGGTAAACTGTTTTTT
TRBJ2-1,TRBV6-1,NA,NA,CASSSLGYNEQFF,TGTGCCAGCAGTAGCCTGGGCTACAATGAGCAGTTCTTC
TRBJ2-7,TRBV11-2,NA,TRBD1,CASSLVFGQAYEQYF,TGTGCCAGCAGCTTAGTATTCGGACAGGCCTACGAGCAGTACTTC
TRBJ2-3,TRBV12-3/TRBV12-4,NA,NA,CATRTGQKPTDTQYF,TGTGCCACCAGAACTGGACAGAAGCCCACAGATACGCAGTATTTT
TRBJ2-3,TRBV29-1,few,NA,CSVERTDTQYF,TGCAGCGTTGAAAGGACAGATACGCAGTATTTT
TRBJ2-1,TRBV4-1,NA,TRBD2,CASSPWVGVAGGPEQFF,TGCGCCAGCAGCCCCTGGGTTGGTGTAGCGGGAGGGCCTGAGCAGTTCTTC
TRBJ2-5,TRBV7-9,NA,NA,CASSLRTGATQYF,TGTGCCAGCAGCTTACGTACAGGAGCGACCCAGTACTTC
TRBJ2-3,TRBV11-2,NA,TRBD1,CASSQRPTGGASADTQYF,TGTGCCAGCAGCCAGCGACCGACAGGGGGCGCGTCGGCAGATACGCAGTATTTT
TRBJ2-3,TRBV5-1,NA,NA,CASRLDISTDTQYF,TGCGCCAGCAGGTTGGACATAAGCACAGATACGCAGTATTTT
TRBJ2-7,TRBV2,once,NA,CASAPGRSSYEQYF,TGTGCCAGCGCCCCCGGGCGGAGCTCCTACGAGCAGTACTTC
TRBJ2-1,TRBV15,few,TRBD1,CATSSFRGWVEHEQFF,TGTGCCACCAGCAGCTTCAGGGGGTGGGTGGAGCATGAGCAGTTCTTC
TRBJ2-3,TRBV3-1,NA,NA,CASSQVGLLTDTQYF,TGTGCCAGCAGCCAAGTCGGACTACTGACAGATACGCAGTATTTT
TRBJ2-3,TRBV5-1,NA,TRBD1,CASSDGQGGTDTQYF,TGCGCCAGCAGCGATGGACAGGGGGGCACAGATACGCAGTATTTT
TRBJ2-1,TRBV6-2/TRBV6-3,few,TRBD1,CASMGTGRNEQFF,TGTGCCAGCATGGGGACAGGGCGGAATGAGCAGTTCTTC
TRBJ2-1,TRBV12-3/TRBV12-4,NA,TRBD2,CASSWTSGDNEQFF,TGTGCCAGCAGTTGGACTAGCGGGGACAATGAGCAGTTCTTC
TRBJ2-7,TRBV13,NA,NA,CASSLGRRGGVSEQYF,TGTGCCAGCAGCCTAGGACGGCGAGGGGGGGTTTCCGAGCAGTACTTC
TRBJ2-1,TRBV7-6,few,NA,CASSLYIGGTNEQFF,TGTGCCAGCAGTTTATACATCGGCGGCACCAATGAGCAGTTCTTC
TRBJ2-7,TRBV18,once,NA,CASSPHTGFYEQYF,TGTGCCAGCTCACCACACACAGGGTTCTACGAGCAGTACTTC
TRBJ2-1,TRBV5-6,NA,TRBD2,CASSRGTSGNNEQFF,TGTGCCAGCAGCCGAGGGACTAGCGGAAACAATGAGCAGTTCTTC
TRBJ2-1,TRBV19,NA,TRBD2,CASSIDWLAGAKSSYNEQFF,TGTGCCAGTAGTATAGATTGGCTAGCGGGGGCTAAAAGCTCCTACAATGAGCAGTTCTTC
TRBJ2-7,TRBV12-3/TRBV12-4,NA,NA,CASSTGYYEQYF,TGTGCCAGCAGTACAGGGTACTACGAGCAGTACTTC